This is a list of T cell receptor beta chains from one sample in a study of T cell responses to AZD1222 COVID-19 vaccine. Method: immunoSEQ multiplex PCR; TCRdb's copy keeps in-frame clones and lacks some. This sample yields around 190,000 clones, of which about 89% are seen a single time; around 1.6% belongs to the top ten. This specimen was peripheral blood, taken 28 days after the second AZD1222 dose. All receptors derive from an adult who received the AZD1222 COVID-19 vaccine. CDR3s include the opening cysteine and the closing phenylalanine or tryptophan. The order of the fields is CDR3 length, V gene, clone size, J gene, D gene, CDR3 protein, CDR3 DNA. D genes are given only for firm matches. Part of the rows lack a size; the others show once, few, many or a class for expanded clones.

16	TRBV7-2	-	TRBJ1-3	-	CASSQWGIASGNTIYF	TGTGCCAGCAGCCAGTGGGGGATAGCCTCTGGAAACACCATATATTTT
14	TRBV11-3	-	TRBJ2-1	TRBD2	CASSEGGARNEQFF	TGTGCCAGCAGCGAGGGAGGGGCTCGGAATGAGCAGTTCTTC
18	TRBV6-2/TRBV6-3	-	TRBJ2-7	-	CASSYSAAQGTPTYEQYF	TGTGCCAGCAGTTACTCGGCGGCTCAGGGGACTCCTACCTACGAGCAGTACTTC
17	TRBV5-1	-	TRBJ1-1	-	CASRIGQGNVRNTEAFF	TGCGCCAGCAGGATTGGCCAGGGAAATGTCAGGAACACTGAAGCTTTCTTT
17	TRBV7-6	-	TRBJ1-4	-	CASSLEWATGFNEKLFF	TGTGCCAGCAGCTTAGAGTGGGCGACAGGATTTAATGAAAAACTGTTTTTT
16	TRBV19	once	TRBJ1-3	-	CASSISGPMAGNTIYF	TGTGCCAGTAGTATCTCGGGCCCTATGGCAGGAAACACCATATATTTT
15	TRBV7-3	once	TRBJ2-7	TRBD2	CASSTLAGFSYEQYF	TGTGCCAGCAGCACACTAGCGGGATTCTCCTACGAGCAGTACTTC
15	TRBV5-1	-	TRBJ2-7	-	CASSLARASSYEQYF	TGCGCCAGCAGCTTGGCCAGGGCAAGCTCCTACGAGCAGTACTTC
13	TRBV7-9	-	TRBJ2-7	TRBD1	CASSPRTGAEQYF	TGTGCCAGCAGCCCCCGGACAGGGGCCGAGCAGTACTTC
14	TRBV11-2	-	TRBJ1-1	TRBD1	CASSLKTGVTEAFF	TGTGCCAGCAGCTTGAAGACAGGGGTGACTGAAGCTTTCTTT
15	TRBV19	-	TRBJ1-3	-	CASSPNSHSGNTIYF	TGTGCCAGTAGTCCCAACTCTCACTCTGGAAACACCATATATTTT
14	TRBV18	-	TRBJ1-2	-	CASSPQRGNPGYTF	TGTGCCAGCTCACCACAGAGGGGTAATCCTGGCTACACCTTC
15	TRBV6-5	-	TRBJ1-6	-	CASSRRSSYNSPLHF	TGTGCCAGCAGTCGTCGGAGCTCCTATAATTCACCCCTCCACTTT
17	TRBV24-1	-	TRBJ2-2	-	CATSDIPEGANTGELFF	TGTGCCACCAGTGACATCCCGGAGGGGGCGAACACCGGGGAGCTGTTTTTT
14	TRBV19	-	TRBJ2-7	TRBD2	CASGGAGGSYEQYF	TGTGCCAGTGGGGGAGCGGGAGGGTCCTACGAGCAGTACTTC
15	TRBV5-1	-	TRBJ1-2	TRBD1	CASSLSTGPNYGYTF	TGCGCCAGCAGCTTGTCGACAGGGCCTAACTATGGCTACACCTTC
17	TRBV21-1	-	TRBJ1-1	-	CASSKERVWRVNTEAFF	TGTGCCAGCAGCAAAGAGAGGGTTTGGAGGGTGAACACTGAAGCTTTCTTT
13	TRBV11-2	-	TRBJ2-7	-	CASSLAVIYEQYF	TGTGCCAGCAGCTTAGCCGTAATCTACGAGCAGTACTTC
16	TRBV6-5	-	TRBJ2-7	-	CASSYLPTGLLYEQYF	TGTGCCAGCAGTTACCTCCCGACAGGACTTCTCTACGAGCAGTACTTC
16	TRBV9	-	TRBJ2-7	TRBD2	CASSGSGRARIGEQYF	TGTGCCAGCAGCGGCAGCGGGAGGGCCAGGATCGGAGAGCAGTACTTC
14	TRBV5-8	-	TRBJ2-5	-	CASSWQGGWETQYF	TGTGCCAGCAGCTGGCAGGGAGGCTGGGAGACCCAGTACTTC
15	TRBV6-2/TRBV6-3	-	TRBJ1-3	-	CASSYPRELGNTIYF	TGTGCCAGCAGTTACCCGCGGGAGCTCGGAAACACCATATATTTT
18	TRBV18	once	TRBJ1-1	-	CASSTTSAGEVLNTEAFF	TGTGCCAGCTCCACTACCTCGGCAGGGGAGGTCCTGAACACTGAAGCTTTCTTT
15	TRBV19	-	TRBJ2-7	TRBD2	CASSARLAGPYEQYF	TGTGCCAGTAGTGCCAGACTAGCGGGACCCTACGAGCAGTACTTC
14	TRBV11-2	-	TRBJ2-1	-	CASSSAVGYNEQFF	TGTGCCAGCAGCTCCGCGGTGGGCTACAATGAGCAGTTCTTC
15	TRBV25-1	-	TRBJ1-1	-	CASSEERRVNTEAFF	TGTGCCAGCAGTGAAGAGAGAAGGGTAAACACTGAAGCTTTCTTT
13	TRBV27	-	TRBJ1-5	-	CASSFYPNQPQHF	TGTGCCAGCAGTTTCTATCCAAATCAGCCCCAGCATTTT
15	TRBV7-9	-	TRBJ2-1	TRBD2	CASSLWTSGSDEQFF	TGTGCCAGCAGCTTATGGACTAGCGGGAGTGATGAGCAGTTCTTC
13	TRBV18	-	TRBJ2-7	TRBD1	CASSPRDSYEQYF	TGTGCCAGCTCACCACGGGACAGCTACGAGCAGTACTTC